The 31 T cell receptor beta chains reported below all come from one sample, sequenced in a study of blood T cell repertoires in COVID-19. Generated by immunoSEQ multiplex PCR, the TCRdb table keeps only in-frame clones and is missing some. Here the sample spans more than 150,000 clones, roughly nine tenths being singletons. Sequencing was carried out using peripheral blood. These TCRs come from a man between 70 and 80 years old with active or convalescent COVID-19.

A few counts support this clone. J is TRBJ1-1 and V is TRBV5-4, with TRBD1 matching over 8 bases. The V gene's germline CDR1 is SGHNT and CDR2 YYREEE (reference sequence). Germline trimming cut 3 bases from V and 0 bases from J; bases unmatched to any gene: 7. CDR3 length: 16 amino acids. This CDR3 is CASSSRTGTMNTEAFF. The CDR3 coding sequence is TGTGCCAGCAGCTCAAGGACAGGGACCATGAACACTGAAGCTTTCTTT.

The CDR3 loop is CASRPPGLASSDTQYF. The CDR3 DNA follows: TGTGCCAGCAGACCCCCGGGACTAGCGTCTTCAGATACGCAGTATTTT. The chain uses TRBV7-2 and TRBJ2-3; 10 bases are shared with TRBD2. With 6 bases clipped from V and 4 bases from J, the junction kept 10 bases outside the gene matches. The CDR3 is 16 amino acids. CDR1 is SGHTA and CDR2 is FQGNSA in the germline V gene.

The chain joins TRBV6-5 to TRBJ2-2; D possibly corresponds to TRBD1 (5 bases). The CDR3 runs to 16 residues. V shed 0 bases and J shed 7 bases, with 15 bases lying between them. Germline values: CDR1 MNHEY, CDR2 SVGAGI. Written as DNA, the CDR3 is TGTGCCAGCAGTTACTCGACGCGGTGGGGCGGCGGGGAGCTGTTTTTT. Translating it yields CASSYSTRWGGGELFF.

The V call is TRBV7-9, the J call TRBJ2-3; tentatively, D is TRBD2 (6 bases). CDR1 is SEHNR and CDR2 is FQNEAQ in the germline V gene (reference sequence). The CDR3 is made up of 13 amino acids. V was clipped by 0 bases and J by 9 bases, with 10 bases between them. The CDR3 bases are TGTGCCAGCAGCTTAGCCCGGGGGATAACGCAGTATTTT. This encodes CASSLARGITQYF.

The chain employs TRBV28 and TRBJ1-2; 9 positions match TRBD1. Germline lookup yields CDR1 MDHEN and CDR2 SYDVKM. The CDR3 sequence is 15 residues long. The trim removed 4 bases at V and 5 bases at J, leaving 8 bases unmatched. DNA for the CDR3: TGTGCCAGCAGTTCGGGACAGGGTTCGAGATATGGCTACACCTTC. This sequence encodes CASSSGQGSRYGYTF.

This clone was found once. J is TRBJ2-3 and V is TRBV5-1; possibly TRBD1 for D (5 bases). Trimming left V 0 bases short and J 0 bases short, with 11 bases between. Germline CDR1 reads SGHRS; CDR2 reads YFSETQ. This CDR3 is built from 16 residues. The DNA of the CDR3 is TGCGCCAGCAGCTTGGTTCCAGGGTCTAGCACAGATACGCAGTATTTT. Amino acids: CASSLVPGSSTDTQYF.

CDR3 sequence: CASSAQGAGNTIYF. CDR3 nucleotides: TGTGCCAGCAGCGCGCAGGGGGCTGGAAACACCATATATTTT. V gene TRBV9 combines with J gene TRBJ1-3; 7 positions match TRBD1. CDR1 and CDR2 from the germline V gene are SGDLS and YYNGEE. This CDR3 is built from 14 residues. Trimming at V came to 3 bases and at J to 2 bases, leaving 2 bases not matched to a gene.

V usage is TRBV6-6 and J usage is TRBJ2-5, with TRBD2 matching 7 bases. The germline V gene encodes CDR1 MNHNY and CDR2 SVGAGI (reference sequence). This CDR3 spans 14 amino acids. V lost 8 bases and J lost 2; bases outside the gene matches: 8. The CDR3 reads CASCLGGIQETQYF. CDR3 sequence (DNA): TGTGCCAGCTGCCTGGGGGGGATTCAAGAGACCCAGTACTTC.

DNA for the CDR3: TGTGCCAGCAGCGTTGGTAGCGGTAAGAGGAATGAGCAGTTCTTC. It is translated as CASSVGSGKRNEQFF. This chain connects TRBV9 to TRBJ2-1, with TRBD2 as a possible D gene (6 bases). The CDR3 has 15 amino acids. Trimming removed 2 bases at V and 7 bases at J, with 16 bases between. Germline V gene lookup returns CDR1 SGDLS and CDR2 YYNGEE.

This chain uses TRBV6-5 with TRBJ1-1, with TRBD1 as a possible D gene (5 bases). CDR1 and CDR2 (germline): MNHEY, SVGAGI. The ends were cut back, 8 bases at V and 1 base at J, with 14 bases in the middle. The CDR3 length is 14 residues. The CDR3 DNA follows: TGTGCCAGCCTTACGTCCGGACAGAACACTGAAGCTTTCTTT. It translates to CASLTSGQNTEAFF.

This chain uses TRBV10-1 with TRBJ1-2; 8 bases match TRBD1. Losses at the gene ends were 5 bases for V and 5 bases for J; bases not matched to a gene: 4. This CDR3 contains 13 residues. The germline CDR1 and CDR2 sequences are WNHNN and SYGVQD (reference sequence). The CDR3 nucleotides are TGCGCCAGCAGTCAGGACAGGGCTTATGGCTACACCTTC. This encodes CASSQDRAYGYTF.

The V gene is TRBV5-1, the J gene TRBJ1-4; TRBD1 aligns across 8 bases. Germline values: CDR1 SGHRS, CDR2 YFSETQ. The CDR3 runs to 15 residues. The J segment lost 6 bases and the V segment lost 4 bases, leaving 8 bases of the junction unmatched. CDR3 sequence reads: CASSGGQVGDEKLFF. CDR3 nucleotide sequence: TGCGCCAGCAGCGGGGGACAGGTGGGTGATGAAAAACTGTTTTTT.

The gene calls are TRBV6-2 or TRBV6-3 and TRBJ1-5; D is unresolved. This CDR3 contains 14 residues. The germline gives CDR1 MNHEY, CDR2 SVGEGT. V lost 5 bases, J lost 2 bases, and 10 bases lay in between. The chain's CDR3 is CASSPRGRNQPQHF. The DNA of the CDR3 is TGTGCCAGCAGTCCCAGAGGTCGCAATCAGCCCCAGCATTTT.

The CDR3 region has the DNA TGTGCCAGTAGTATTCCGAGAAGGAGCTATGGCTACACCTTC. Its protein is CASSIPRRSYGYTF. The V and J genes are TRBV19 and TRBJ1-2; D uncertain. Germline V CDR1 and CDR2: LNHDA, SQIVND (reference sequence). Trimming pared 3 bases from V and 4 bases from J, leaving 12 bases between. This CDR3 region has 14 residues.

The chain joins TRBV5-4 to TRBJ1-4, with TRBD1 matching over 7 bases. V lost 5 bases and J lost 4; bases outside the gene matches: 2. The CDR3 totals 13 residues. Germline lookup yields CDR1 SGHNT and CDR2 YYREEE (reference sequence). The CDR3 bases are TGTGCCAGCAGGGACAGGATTAATGAAAAACTGTTTTTT. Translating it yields CASRDRINEKLFF.

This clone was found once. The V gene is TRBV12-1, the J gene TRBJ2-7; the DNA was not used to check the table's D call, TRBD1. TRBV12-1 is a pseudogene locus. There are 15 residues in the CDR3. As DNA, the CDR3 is TGTGCCAGCAGCTTTAAGAGACATGGTTACTACGAGCAGTACTTC. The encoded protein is CASSFKRHGYYEQYF.

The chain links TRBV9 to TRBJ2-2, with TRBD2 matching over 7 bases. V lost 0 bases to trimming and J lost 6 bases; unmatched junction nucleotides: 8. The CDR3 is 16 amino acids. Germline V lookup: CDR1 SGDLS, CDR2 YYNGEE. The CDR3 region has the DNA TGTGCCAGCAGCGTAGGTGCCGTTGGGGGGGCCGGGGAGCTGTTTTTT. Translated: CASSVGAVGGAGELFF.

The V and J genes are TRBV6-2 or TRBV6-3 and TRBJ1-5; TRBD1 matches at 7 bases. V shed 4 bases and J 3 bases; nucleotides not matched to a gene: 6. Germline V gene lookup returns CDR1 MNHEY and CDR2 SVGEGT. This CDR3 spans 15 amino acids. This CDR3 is CASSFRQGSNQPQHF. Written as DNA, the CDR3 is TGTGCCAGCAGTTTCCGACAGGGCTCCAATCAGCCCCAGCATTTT.

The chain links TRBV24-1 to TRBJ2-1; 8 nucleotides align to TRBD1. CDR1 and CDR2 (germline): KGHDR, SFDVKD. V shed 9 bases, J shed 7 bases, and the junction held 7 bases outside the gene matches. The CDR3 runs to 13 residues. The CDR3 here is CATGAGTGNEQFF. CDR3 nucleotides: TGTGCCACCGGAGCCGGGACAGGAAATGAGCAGTTCTTC.

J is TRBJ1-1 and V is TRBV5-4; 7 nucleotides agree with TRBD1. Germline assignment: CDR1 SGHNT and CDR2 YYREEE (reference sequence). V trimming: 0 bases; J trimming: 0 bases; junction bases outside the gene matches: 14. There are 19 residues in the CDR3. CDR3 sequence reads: CASSLDMWTGGGMNTEAFF. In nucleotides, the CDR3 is TGTGCCAGCAGCTTGGATATGTGGACAGGTGGAGGCATGAACACTGAAGCTTTCTTT.

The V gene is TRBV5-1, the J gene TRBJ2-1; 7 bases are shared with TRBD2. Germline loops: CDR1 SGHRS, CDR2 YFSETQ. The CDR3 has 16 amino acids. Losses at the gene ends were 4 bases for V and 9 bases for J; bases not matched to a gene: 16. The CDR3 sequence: CASSPFSGSERGEQFF. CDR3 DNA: TGCGCCAGCAGCCCCTTTAGCGGGTCCGAGAGGGGTGAGCAGTTCTTC.

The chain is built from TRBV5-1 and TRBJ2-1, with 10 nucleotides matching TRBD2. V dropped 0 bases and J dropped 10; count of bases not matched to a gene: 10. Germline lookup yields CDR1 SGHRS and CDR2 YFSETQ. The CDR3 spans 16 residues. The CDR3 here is CASSLGWLAGVVEQFF. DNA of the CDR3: TGCGCCAGCAGCTTGGGATGGCTAGCGGGAGTAGTCGAGCAGTTCTTC. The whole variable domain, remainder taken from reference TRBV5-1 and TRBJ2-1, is KAGVTQTPRYLIKTRGQQVTLSCSPISGHRSVSWYQQTPGQGLQFLFEYFSETQRNKGNFPGRFSGRQFSNSRSEMNVSTLELGDSALYLCASSLGWLAGVVEQFFGPGTRLTVL.

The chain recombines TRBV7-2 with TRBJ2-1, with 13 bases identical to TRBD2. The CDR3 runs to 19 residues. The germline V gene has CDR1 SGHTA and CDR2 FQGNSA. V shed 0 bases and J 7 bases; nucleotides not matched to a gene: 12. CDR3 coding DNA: TGTGCCAGCAGCTTAGCTACAGACGGACTAGCGGGGGTACGGAATGAGCAGTTCTTC. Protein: CASSLATDGLAGVRNEQFF.

CDR3 amino acids: CASSYSYSSGTEAFF. CDR3 DNA sequence: TGTGCCAGCAGTTACTCGTATTCCTCCGGCACTGAAGCTTTCTTT. The chain carries TRBV6-2 or TRBV6-3 and TRBJ1-1; no firm D call. The CDR3 length is 15 residues. Germline CDR1 is MNHEY and CDR2 is SVGEGT. V was pared by 0 bases and J by 4 bases, with 12 bases between.

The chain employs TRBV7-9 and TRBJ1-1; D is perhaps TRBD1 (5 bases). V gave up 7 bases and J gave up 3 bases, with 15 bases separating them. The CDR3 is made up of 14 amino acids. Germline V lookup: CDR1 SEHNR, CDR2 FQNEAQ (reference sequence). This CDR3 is CASNPSGGDTEAFF. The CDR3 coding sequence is TGTGCCAGCAACCCATCGGGGGGGGACACTGAAGCTTTCTTT.

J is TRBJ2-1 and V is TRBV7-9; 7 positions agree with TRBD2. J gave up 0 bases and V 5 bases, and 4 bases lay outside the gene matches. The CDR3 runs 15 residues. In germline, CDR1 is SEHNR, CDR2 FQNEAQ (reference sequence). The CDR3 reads CASSTSASSYNEQFF. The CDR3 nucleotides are TGTGCCAGCAGCACTAGCGCGAGCTCCTACAATGAGCAGTTCTTC.

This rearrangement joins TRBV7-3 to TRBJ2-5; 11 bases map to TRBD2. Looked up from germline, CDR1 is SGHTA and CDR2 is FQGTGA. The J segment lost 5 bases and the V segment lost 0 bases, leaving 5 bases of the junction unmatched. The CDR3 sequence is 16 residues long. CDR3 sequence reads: CASSLTSGRALETQYF. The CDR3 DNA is TGTGCCAGCAGCTTAACTAGCGGGAGGGCCCTGGAGACCCAGTACTTC.

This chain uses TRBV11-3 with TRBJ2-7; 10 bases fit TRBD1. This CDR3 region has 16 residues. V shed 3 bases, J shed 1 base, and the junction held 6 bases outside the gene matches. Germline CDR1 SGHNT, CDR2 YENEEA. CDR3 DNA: TGTGCCAGCAGCTTGGGACAGGGGCGCCTTTCCTACGAGCAGTACTTC. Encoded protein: CASSLGQGRLSYEQYF. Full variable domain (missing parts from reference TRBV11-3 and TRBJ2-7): EAGVVQSPRYKIIEKKQPVAFWCNPISGHNTLYWYLQNLGQGPELLIRYENEEAVDDSQLPKDRFSAERLKGVDSTLKIQPAELGDSAVYLCASSLGQGRLSYEQYFGPGTRLTVT.

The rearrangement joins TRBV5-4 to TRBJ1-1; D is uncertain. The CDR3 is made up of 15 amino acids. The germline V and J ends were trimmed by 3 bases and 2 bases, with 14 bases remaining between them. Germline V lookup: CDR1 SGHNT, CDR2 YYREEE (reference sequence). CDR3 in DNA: TGTGCCAGCAGCTCCTCAGGTTGGATAAACACTGAAGCTTTCTTT. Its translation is CASSSSGWINTEAFF. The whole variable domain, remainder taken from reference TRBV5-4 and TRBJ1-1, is ETGVTQSPTHLIKTRGQQVTLRCSSQSGHNTVSWYQQALGQGPQFIFQYYREEENGRGNFPPRFSGLQFPNYSSELNVNALELDDSALYLCASSSSGWINTEAFFGQGTRLTVV.

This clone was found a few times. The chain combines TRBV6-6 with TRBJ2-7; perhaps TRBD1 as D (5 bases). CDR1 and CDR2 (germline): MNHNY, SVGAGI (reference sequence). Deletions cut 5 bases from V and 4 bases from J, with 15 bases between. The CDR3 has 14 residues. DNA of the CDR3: TGTGCCAGCAGTAAAGGCAGGGAAAGATACGAGCAGTACTTC. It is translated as CASSKGRERYEQYF.

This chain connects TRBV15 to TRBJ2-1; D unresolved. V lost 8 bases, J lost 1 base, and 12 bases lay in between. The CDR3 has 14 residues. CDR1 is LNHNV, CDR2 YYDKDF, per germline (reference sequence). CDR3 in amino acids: CATSRRRSYNEQFF. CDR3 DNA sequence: TGTGCCACCTCACGACGGCGGTCCTACAATGAGCAGTTCTTC.